Listed below are T cell receptor beta chains from one sample, sequenced in a study of type 1 and type 2 diabetes patients. MiXCR, run by TCRdb on the multiplex PCR reads, gives a single entry per CDR3 protein. The sample lists 250,000 or so distinct CDR3 sequences, more than 45% occurring once. Sequenced input: peripheral blood mononuclear cells (PBMCs). These receptors were obtained from a man between 18 and 35 years old with type 2 diabetes. CDR3s include the opening cysteine and the closing phenylalanine or tryptophan. A D gene is named only where the DNA matches it firmly. Clone size appears in some rows only: once, few, many, or a class for an expanded clone.

d_gene: .; abundance: .; v_gene: TRBV12-3/TRBV12-4; j_gene: TRBJ1-3; CDR3nt: TGTGCCAGCAGTTTGGTATGGCTCAATACGCGAAACACCATATATTTT; CDR3aa: CASSLVWLNTRNTIYF
d_gene: .; abundance: few; v_gene: TRBV19; j_gene: TRBJ2-7; CDR3nt: TGTGCCAGTACCAACCCCGGGATATCCTACGAGCAGTACTTC; CDR3aa: CASTNPGISYEQYF
d_gene: .; abundance: few; v_gene: TRBV29-1; j_gene: TRBJ1-1; CDR3nt: TGCAGCGTCCGGGACATTGAAGCTTTCTTT; CDR3aa: CSVRDIEAFF
d_gene: .; abundance: once; v_gene: TRBV7-3; j_gene: TRBJ1-5; CDR3nt: TGTGCCAGCAGCTTAGATCTCGCGGGACTCAATCAGCCCCAGCATTTT; CDR3aa: CASSLDLAGLNQPQHF
d_gene: TRBD1; abundance: many; v_gene: TRBV10-3; j_gene: TRBJ2-7; CDR3nt: TGTGCCATCAGTGATATAGGGGCGGGGACAGGAGAGTACGAGCAGTACTTC; CDR3aa: CAISDIGAGTGEYEQYF
d_gene: TRBD2; abundance: few; v_gene: TRBV24-1; j_gene: TRBJ2-7; CDR3nt: TGTGCCACCAGTGATTTCGGGACTAGCGGGAGGGACAGCTCCTACGAGCAGTACTTC; CDR3aa: CATSDFGTSGRDSSYEQYF
d_gene: .; abundance: .; v_gene: TRBV7-2; j_gene: TRBJ1-1; CDR3nt: TGTGCCAGCAGCCCCGTTGGTGAGAACACTGAAGCTTTCTTT; CDR3aa: CASSPVGENTEAFF
d_gene: TRBD2; abundance: .; v_gene: TRBV27; j_gene: TRBJ2-1; CDR3nt: TGTGCCAGCAGTCCTCGGACTAGCGTCTGTGAGCAGTTCTTC; CDR3aa: CASSPRTSVCEQFF
d_gene: .; abundance: .; v_gene: TRBV20-1; j_gene: TRBJ2-7; CDR3nt: TGCAGTGCTAGTGGAGACAGTGGATCCTACGAGCAGTACTTC; CDR3aa: CSASGDSGSYEQYF
d_gene: TRBD2; abundance: .; v_gene: TRBV6-5; j_gene: TRBJ2-1; CDR3nt: TGTGCCAGCAGTTACTCCGGGACTAGCGGAGTCTACAATGAGCAGTTCTTC; CDR3aa: CASSYSGTSGVYNEQFF
d_gene: TRBD2; abundance: few; v_gene: TRBV12-3/TRBV12-4; j_gene: TRBJ2-3; CDR3nt: TGTGCCAGCAGTTTAACAGTGGGAGGGTACACAGATACGCAGTATTTT; CDR3aa: CASSLTVGGYTDTQYF
d_gene: TRBD1; abundance: few; v_gene: TRBV30; j_gene: TRBJ1-4; CDR3nt: TGTGCCTGGAGACCCAAGGGGACAGGCGTGAATGAAAAACTGTTTTTT; CDR3aa: CAWRPKGTGVNEKLFF
d_gene: TRBD2; abundance: .; v_gene: TRBV9; j_gene: TRBJ2-5; CDR3nt: TGTGCCAGCAGCGAGCTAGCGGGATTAGAGACCCAGTACTTC; CDR3aa: CASSELAGLETQYF
d_gene: .; abundance: .; v_gene: TRBV30; j_gene: TRBJ1-1; CDR3nt: TGTGCCTGGAGCGGGACGGCACATTTGCGAGCTTTCTTT; CDR3aa: CAWSGTAHLRAFF
d_gene: TRBD1; abundance: .; v_gene: TRBV7-2; j_gene: TRBJ1-6; CDR3nt: TGTGCCAGCAGTCGAGCACGGGACAGCTATTCACCCCTCCACTTT; CDR3aa: CASSRARDSYSPLHF
d_gene: TRBD1; abundance: .; v_gene: TRBV20-1; j_gene: TRBJ2-7; CDR3nt: TGCAGTGCTCCCCACGGGACAGGGGGCAGAGAGCAGTACTTC; CDR3aa: CSAPHGTGGREQYF
d_gene: TRBD2; abundance: .; v_gene: TRBV9; j_gene: TRBJ2-5; CDR3nt: TGTGCCAGCAGCGCAACTAGCGCTGTGGAGACCCAGTACTTC; CDR3aa: CASSATSAVETQYF
d_gene: .; abundance: .; v_gene: TRBV5-1; j_gene: TRBJ2-7; CDR3nt: TGCGCCAGCAGCTTGGCAGGCCTCGAGCAGTACTTC; CDR3aa: CASSLAGLEQYF
d_gene: TRBD2; abundance: .; v_gene: TRBV6-6; j_gene: TRBJ2-7; CDR3nt: TGTGCCAGCAGTTACTCGGGGAAGCGGGGCGGATCCTACGAGCAGTACTTC; CDR3aa: CASSYSGKRGGSYEQYF
d_gene: .; abundance: .; v_gene: TRBV12-3/TRBV12-4; j_gene: TRBJ1-5; CDR3nt: TGTGCCAGCAACCGACAGAATCAGCCCCAGCATTTT; CDR3aa: CASNRQNQPQHF
d_gene: TRBD2; abundance: few; v_gene: TRBV2; j_gene: TRBJ2-1; CDR3nt: TGTGCCAGCAACCAGGCGGGGGGTTTGGATGAGCAGTTCTTC; CDR3aa: CASNQAGGLDEQFF
d_gene: .; abundance: .; v_gene: TRBV28; j_gene: TRBJ2-7; CDR3nt: TGTGCCAGCAGTCTCCTGACTAGAAAGCCCTACGAGCAGTACTTC; CDR3aa: CASSLLTRKPYEQYF
d_gene: .; abundance: .; v_gene: TRBV30; j_gene: TRBJ2-2; CDR3nt: TGTGCCTGGAGTTTAGAGCGGACCTCGAACACCGGGGAGCTGTTTTTT; CDR3aa: CAWSLERTSNTGELFF
d_gene: .; abundance: few; v_gene: TRBV2; j_gene: TRBJ1-3; CDR3nt: TGTGCCAGCAGTGTCCTACGGTCCTCTGGAAACACCATATATTTT; CDR3aa: CASSVLRSSGNTIYF
d_gene: TRBD1; abundance: few; v_gene: TRBV12-3/TRBV12-4; j_gene: TRBJ1-5; CDR3nt: TGTGCCAGCAGTAAAGGGGGCGCGGGCAATCAGCCCCAGCATTTT; CDR3aa: CASSKGGAGNQPQHF
d_gene: TRBD2; abundance: .; v_gene: TRBV4-1; j_gene: TRBJ2-5; CDR3nt: TGCGCCAGCAGCCAACGAGGGGACTATGCCGAAGAGACCCAGTACTTC; CDR3aa: CASSQRGDYAEETQYF
d_gene: TRBD1; abundance: .; v_gene: TRBV7-4; j_gene: TRBJ2-7; CDR3nt: TGTGCCAGCACCCGAGGGGACAGGGGTGGGTACGAGCAGTACTTC; CDR3aa: CASTRGDRGGYEQYF
d_gene: .; abundance: .; v_gene: TRBV12-3/TRBV12-4; j_gene: TRBJ1-5; CDR3nt: TGTGCCAGCAGTTTTGCGTTAGATCAGCCCCAGCATTTT; CDR3aa: CASSFALDQPQHF
d_gene: TRBD2; abundance: .; v_gene: TRBV11-2; j_gene: TRBJ2-7; CDR3nt: TGTGCCAGCAGCGGGATACTAGCGGGAGGGGACCCCTACGAGCAGTACTTC; CDR3aa: CASSGILAGGDPYEQYF
d_gene: TRBD1; abundance: few; v_gene: TRBV20-1; j_gene: TRBJ2-7; CDR3nt: TGCAGTGCTGGTACAGGGACAGGGGACTACGAGCAGTACTTC; CDR3aa: CSAGTGTGDYEQYF
d_gene: .; abundance: few; v_gene: TRBV5-1; j_gene: TRBJ2-7; CDR3nt: TGCGCCAGCAGCCCCAGGGGTGACAGCTCCTACGAGCAGTACTTC; CDR3aa: CASSPRGDSSYEQYF
d_gene: .; abundance: .; v_gene: TRBV7-8; j_gene: TRBJ2-3; CDR3nt: TGTGCCAGCAGCTTATTTCTTTTGGACAGCACAGATACGCAGTATTTT; CDR3aa: CASSLFLLDSTDTQYF
d_gene: .; abundance: few; v_gene: TRBV20-1; j_gene: TRBJ1-4; CDR3nt: TGCAGTGCTAGATCAAGAGAAAAACTGTTTTTT; CDR3aa: CSARSREKLFF
d_gene: .; abundance: .; v_gene: TRBV19; j_gene: TRBJ2-1; CDR3nt: TGTGCCAGTAGTTCAGGGGGGGGGATAGCGGGGCACTACAATGAGCAGTTCTTC; CDR3aa: CASSSGGGIAGHYNEQFF
d_gene: TRBD1; abundance: few; v_gene: TRBV2; j_gene: TRBJ1-6; CDR3nt: TGTGCCAGCAGTGGGGACAGTTTCTCCTATAATTCACCCCTCCACTTT; CDR3aa: CASSGDSFSYNSPLHF
d_gene: .; abundance: .; v_gene: TRBV27; j_gene: TRBJ1-1; CDR3nt: TGTGCCAGCAGTTTAGGGGGGAAGGGGGTTGAAGCTTTCTTT; CDR3aa: CASSLGGKGVEAFF
d_gene: .; abundance: many; v_gene: TRBV7-2; j_gene: TRBJ2-3; CDR3nt: TGTGCCAGCAGCTTGGCGCAGGGAGTGGAAGATACGCAGTATTTT; CDR3aa: CASSLAQGVEDTQYF